Described below is a single T cell receptor (beta chain) sequence and its context. Only a few counts were recorded for this clonotype. Its antigen remains unidentified. No clone much larger than this one lies a single base away; base qualities are absent. These data originate in a study of vaccination and CD4 T cells after COVID-19 (dated by TCRdb to between 2020 and 2023). General notes on the study: SARS-CoV-2 positivity had been established in the convalescent patients by nasal swab PCR, and mild disease was recorded in about 9 of these patients and severe disease in one. The convalescent cohort comprised six males and four females, including two Hispanic individuals, seven Caucasians, two Asians and one multiracial person. Each participant got two doses of either the Pfizer-BioNTech BNT162b2 vaccine (n=8) or the Moderna mRNA-1273 vaccine (n=2). Post-COVID blood samples were collected from convalescent patients a median of around 96 days after diagnosis, with a range of roughly 35 to 180 days. Post-vaccine blood samples were taken a median of approximately 70 days after the second vaccine dose, with a range of 14 to 241 days. Culture stimuli were overlapping spike peptide pools from SARS-CoV-2 and from the common cold coronaviruses HCoV-NL63, HCoV-OC43 and HCoV-229E. In control cultures, a CEFX viral epitope pool was used as positive control, an HIV-1 Nef peptide pool was used as negative control, or no peptide was added. The spike-specific CD4+ TCR repertoire was compared before and after mRNA vaccination in around ten COVID-19 convalescent patients and a few infection-naive healthy vaccine recipients. Results the study describes overall, beyond this receptor: The median count of SARS-CoV-2-reactive clonotypes went up from around 20 after infection to approximately 40 after vaccination, although the change was not significant. In convalescent patients, a median around 84% of post-vaccine SARS-CoV-2-reactive clones were detected only after vaccination, and vaccine-specific priming was suggested by this finding. Relatively few convalescent patients were included in the study, and early timepoints after natural infection were not analyzed. Of the vaccine-specific clones found in convalescent patients, nearly all (304 of 307) were mono-reactive for SARS-CoV-2 spike instead of being cross-reactive with common cold coronaviruses.

This sample's treatment or condition label indicates: approximately 10-day PBMC culture with coronavirus spike peptide pools or control peptides (ViraFEST assay). The study used the ViraFEST assay, which expanded antigen-specific T cells with peptide pools and then identified expanded clonotypes by TCR sequencing. The convalescent patients' positive SARS-CoV-2 PCR tests were from March to December 2020, which was before the Alpha, Beta and Delta variants emerged in the United States. Each well held 2.2 million or so PBMCs cultured with approximately 10 ug/ml peptide pools in IMDM containing approximately 5% human AB serum and roughly 9.3 IU/ml IL-2. Half of the culture medium was replaced with fresh IL-2-containing medium on days 3 and 7. CD4+ T cells were isolated after around 11 days of culture through negative selection using the EasySep CD4+ T cell isolation kit. Ficoll-Paque Plus gradient centrifugation was used to isolate PBMCs from whole blood, and the isolated PBMCs were then either used fresh or cryopreserved at -140C. Triplicate wells were generally used for each culture condition.

The method behind the library was PCR. DNA from cultured CD4+ T cells was subjected to TCR sequencing with the Oncomine TCR Beta short-read assay at the Johns Hopkins FTIC core. The QIAamp micro DNA kit was used to extract genomic DNA from the cultured CD4+ T cells. Oncomine TCR Beta libraries from cultured CD4+ T cells were pooled with unique dual indexes and sequenced on an Illumina iSeq 100. On the authors' methods: Non-productive sequences were removed, and CDR3s not starting with C, not ending with F or W, or shorter than 7 amino acids were discarded. The MANAFEST web application was used to identify antigen-specific clonotypes by comparing peptide-stimulated wells against reference wells and other culture wells. Positive clones required FDR below 0.05, an odds ratio above 5, and productive frequency above 0.1% in at least two of three replicate wells. Cross-reactive clonotypes were defined as significantly expanded in both SARS-CoV-2 spike wells and at least one common cold coronavirus spike condition. Similarity between CDR3 sequences was evaluated in R version 3.6.1 using Levenshtein distances (stringdist) and unrooted phylogenetic trees (ape). TCRdb handled the public reads itself, with Q25 trimming in fastp and clone calling in MiXCR, and kept productive beta chains. Under each unique CDR3 protein, matching rows form one entry showing the most common genes and DNA. What appears here as the V and J calls and clone size reflects TCRdb's work, not the paper's. This sample comprises 15,000 to 25,000 distinct CDR3 sequences, roughly three fifths of them detected only once. More than 8.5% of the sample belongs to the ten largest clones.

V is pared back by 4 bases and J by 10 bases, with 8 bases lying between the germline termini. The germline V gene sets CDR1 to MNHEY and CDR2 to SVGEGT. Including cysteine and phenylalanine, the CDR3 has 11 amino acids. Only CDR3 DNA remains: 33 bases, in frame from the first base. The sample in question was CD4+ T cells from blood, cultured in vitro, obtained after SARS-CoV-2 vaccination. The V and J segments used are TRBV6-2 or TRBV6-3 and TRBJ2-1, with the D segment identity uncertain. This sequence originates from a human donor who had recovered from COVID-19. The DNA is TGTGCCAGCAGTTTTGTGGGCGAGCAGTTCTTC. Its protein reads: CASSFVGEQFF.